Many counts were recorded for the clone carrying this T cell receptor beta chain. Antigen: not known. The data stem from a study of regulatory T cells in long-lasting Graves disease. Study overall: For a period under 3 months, newly diagnosed Graves' patients had taken antithyroid drugs. The study, taken as a whole, reports: Whereas roughly 1,000 public clonotypes were shared by new patients, persistent patients shared more, at a few thousand. TRBV28, TRBJ1-2 and TRBJ2-5 emerged as the favored segments in persistent disease.

Assembly of TCR beta libraries relied on iRepertoire HTBI primers together with Arm-PCR of CDR3 regions. MiXCR, run by TCRdb on the multiplex PCR reads, gives a single entry per CDR3 protein. The repertoire holds over 300,000 distinct CDR3 sequences, with less than 20% as singletons. The junction had 8 bases not matched to a gene; V was cut back by 5 bases and J by 0 bases. Looked up from germline, CDR1 is DFQATT and CDR2 is SNEGSKA (reference sequence). The CDR3 contains 15 residues. The time point was: newly diagnosed GD, antithyroid drugs for less than 3 months. After RNA was extracted from PBMCs, the TCR library was made from it.

The chain has TRBV20-1 and TRBJ2-7, with TRBD1 identical over 9 bases. This material consisted of peripheral blood mononuclear cells (PBMCs), taken at new diagnosis, from a patient treated with antithyroid drugs. The origin of this receptor is a female donor with Graves disease. The CDR3 reads CSALPGTGSSYEQYF. The CDR3 DNA sequence: TGCAGTGCTCTCCCCGGGACAGGGAGCTCCTACGAGCAGTACTTC.